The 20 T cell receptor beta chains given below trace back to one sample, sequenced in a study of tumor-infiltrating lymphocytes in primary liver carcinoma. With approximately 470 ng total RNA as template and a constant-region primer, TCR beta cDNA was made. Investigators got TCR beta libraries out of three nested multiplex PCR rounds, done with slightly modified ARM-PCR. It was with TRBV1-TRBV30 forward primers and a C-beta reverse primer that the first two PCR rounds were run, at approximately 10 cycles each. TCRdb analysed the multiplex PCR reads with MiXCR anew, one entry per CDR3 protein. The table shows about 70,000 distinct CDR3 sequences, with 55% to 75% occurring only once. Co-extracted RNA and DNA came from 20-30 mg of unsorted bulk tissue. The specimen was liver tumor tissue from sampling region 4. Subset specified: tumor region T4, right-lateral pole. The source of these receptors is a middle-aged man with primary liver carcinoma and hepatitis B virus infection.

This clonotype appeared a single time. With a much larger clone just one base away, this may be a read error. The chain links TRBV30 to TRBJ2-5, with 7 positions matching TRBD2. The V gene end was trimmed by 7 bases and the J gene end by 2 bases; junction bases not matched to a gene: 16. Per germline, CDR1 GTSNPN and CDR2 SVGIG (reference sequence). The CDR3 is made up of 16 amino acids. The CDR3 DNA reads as TGTGCCTTTCACCACCATACGGCTAGCGGACAAGAGACCCAGTACTTC. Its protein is CAFHHHTASGQETQYF. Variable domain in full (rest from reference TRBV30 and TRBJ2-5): SQTIHQWPATLVQPVGSPLSLECTVEGTSNPNLYWYRQAAGRGLQLLFYSVGIGQISSEVPQNLSASRPQDRQFILSSKKLLLSDSGFYLCAFHHHTASGQETQYFGPGTRLLVL.

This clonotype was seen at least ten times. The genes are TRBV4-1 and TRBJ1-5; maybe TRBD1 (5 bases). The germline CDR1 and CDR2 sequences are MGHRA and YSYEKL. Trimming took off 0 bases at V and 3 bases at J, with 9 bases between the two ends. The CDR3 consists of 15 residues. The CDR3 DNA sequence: TGCGCCAGCAGCCAAGACGGGACCTTCAATCAGCCCCAGCATTTT. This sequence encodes CASSQDGTFNQPQHF.

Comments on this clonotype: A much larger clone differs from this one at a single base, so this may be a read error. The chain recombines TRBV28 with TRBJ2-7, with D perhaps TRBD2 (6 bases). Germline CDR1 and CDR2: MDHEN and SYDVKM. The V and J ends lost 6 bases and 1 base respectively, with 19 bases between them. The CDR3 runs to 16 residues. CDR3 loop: CASRPRPAGLSYEQYF. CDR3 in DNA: TGTGCCAGCAGGCCCCGACCAGCGGGCCTATCCTACGAGCAGTACTTC. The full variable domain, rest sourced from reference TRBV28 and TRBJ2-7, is DVKVTQSSRYLVKRTGEKVFLECVQDMDHENMFWYRQDPGLGLRLIYFSYDVKMKEKGDIPEGYSVSREKKERFSLILESASTNQTSMYLCASRPRPAGLSYEQYFGPGTRLTVT.

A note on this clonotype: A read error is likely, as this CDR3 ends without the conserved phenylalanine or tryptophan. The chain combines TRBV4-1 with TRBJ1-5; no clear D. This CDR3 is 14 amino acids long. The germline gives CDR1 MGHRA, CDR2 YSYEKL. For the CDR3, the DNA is TGCACCAGCAGCCCCTCATCAAGCAATCAGCCCCAGCATTAT. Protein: CTSSPSSSNQPQHY.

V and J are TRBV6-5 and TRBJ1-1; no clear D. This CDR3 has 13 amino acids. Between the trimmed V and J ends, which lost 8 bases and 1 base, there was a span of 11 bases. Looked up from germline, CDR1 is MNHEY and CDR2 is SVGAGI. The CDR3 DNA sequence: TGTGCCAGCTGTTCCCTATCGAACACTGAAGCTTTCTTT. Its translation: CASCSLSNTEAFF.

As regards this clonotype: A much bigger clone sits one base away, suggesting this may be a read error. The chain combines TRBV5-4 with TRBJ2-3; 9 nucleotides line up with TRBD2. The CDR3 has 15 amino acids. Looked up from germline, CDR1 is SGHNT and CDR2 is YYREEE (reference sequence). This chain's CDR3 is CASSLSGSYAETQYF. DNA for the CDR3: TGTGCCAGCAGCCTTAGCGGGAGTTATGCAGAAACGCAGTATTTT.

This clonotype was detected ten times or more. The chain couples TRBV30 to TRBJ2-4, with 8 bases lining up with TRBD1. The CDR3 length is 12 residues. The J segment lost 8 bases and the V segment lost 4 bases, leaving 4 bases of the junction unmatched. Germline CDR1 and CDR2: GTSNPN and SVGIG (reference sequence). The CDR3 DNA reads TGTGCCTGGACCAGGGGGCTAGACATTCAGTACTTC. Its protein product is CAWTRGLDIQYF.

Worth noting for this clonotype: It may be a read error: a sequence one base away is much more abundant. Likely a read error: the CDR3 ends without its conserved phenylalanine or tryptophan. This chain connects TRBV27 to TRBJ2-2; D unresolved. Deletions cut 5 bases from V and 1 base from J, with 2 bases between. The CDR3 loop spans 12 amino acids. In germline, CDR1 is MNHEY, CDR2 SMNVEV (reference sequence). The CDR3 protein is CASSMNTGELFL. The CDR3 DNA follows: TGTGCCAGCAGTATGAACACCGGGGAGCTGTTTCTT.

CDR3: CASSLQEANYGYTF. The DNA of the CDR3 is TGTGCCAGCAGCTTACAGGAGGCTAACTATGGCTACACCTTC. The chain has TRBV5-4 and TRBJ1-2; the D gene is possibly TRBD1 (5 bases). This CDR3 comprises 14 residues. V dropped 2 bases and J dropped 0 bases, with 8 bases sitting between them. CDR1 SGHNT and CDR2 YYREEE come from the germline V gene (reference sequence). Using reference TRBV5-4 and TRBJ1-2 for the parts outside the CDR3, the full variable domain is ETGVTQSPTHLIKTRGQQVTLRCSSQSGHNTVSWYQQALGQGPQFIFQYYREEENGRGNFPPRFSGLQFPNYSSELNVNALELDDSALYLCASSLQEANYGYTFGSGTRLTVV.

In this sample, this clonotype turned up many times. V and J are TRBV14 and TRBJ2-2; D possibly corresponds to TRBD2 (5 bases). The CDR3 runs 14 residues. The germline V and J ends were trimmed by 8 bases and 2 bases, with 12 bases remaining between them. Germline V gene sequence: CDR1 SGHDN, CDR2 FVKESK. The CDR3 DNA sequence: TGTGCCAGCTCCGGGCGGGCCAACACCGGGGAGCTGTTTTTT. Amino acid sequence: CASSGRANTGELFF.

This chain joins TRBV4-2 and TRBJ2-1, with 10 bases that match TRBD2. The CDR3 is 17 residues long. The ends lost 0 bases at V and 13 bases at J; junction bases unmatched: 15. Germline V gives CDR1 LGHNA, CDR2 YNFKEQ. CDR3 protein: CASSQEPGTSVYNGQFF. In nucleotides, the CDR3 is TGTGCCAGCAGCCAAGAACCCGGGACTAGCGTCTATAATGGACAGTTCTTC.

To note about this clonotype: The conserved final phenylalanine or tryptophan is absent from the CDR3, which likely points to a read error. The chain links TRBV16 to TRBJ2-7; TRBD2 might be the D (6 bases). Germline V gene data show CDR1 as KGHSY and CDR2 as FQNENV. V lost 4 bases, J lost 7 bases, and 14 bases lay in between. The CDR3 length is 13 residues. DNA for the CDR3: TGTGCCAGCAGCCGCGGGGCTTGCGGTGAGCAGTACTCC. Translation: CASSRGACGEQYS.

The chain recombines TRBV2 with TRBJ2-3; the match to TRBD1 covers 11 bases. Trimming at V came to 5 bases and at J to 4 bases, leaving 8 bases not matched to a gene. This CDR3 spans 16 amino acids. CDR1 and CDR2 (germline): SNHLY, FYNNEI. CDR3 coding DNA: TGTGCCAGCAGTCGAGGGACAGGGGGATTCGCAGATACGCAGTATTTT. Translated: CASSRGTGGFADTQYF.

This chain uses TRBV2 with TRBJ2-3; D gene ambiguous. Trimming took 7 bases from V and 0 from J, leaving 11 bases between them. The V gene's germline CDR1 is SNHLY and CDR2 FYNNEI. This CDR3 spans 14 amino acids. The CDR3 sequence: CASKADHSTDTQYF. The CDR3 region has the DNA TGTGCCAGCAAAGCAGACCATAGCACAGATACGCAGTATTTT. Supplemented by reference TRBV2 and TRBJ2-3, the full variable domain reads EPEVTQTPSHQVTQMGQEVILRCVPISNHLYFYWYRQILGQKVEFLVSFYNNEISEKSEIFDDQFSVERPDGSNFTLKIRSTKLEDSAMYFCASKADHSTDTQYFGPGTRLTVL.

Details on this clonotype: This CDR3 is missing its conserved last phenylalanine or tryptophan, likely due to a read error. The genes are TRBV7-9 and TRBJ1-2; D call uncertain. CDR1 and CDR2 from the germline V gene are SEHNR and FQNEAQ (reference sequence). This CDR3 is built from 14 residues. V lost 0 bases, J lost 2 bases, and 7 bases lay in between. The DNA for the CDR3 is TGTGCCAGCAGCTTAGCGGCCGGGAACTATGGCTACACCATC. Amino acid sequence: CASSLAAGNYGYTI.

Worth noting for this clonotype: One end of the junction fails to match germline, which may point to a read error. CDR3 region: CASSILPGRNSSLHF. CDR3 sequence (DNA): TGTGCCAGTAGTATCCTGCCGGGGCGGAATTCATCCCTCCACTTT. The V call is TRBV19, the J call TRBJ1-6, with a weak D call TRBD1 (5 bases). Germline V CDR1 and CDR2: LNHDA, SQIVND (reference sequence). CDR3 length equals 15 residues.

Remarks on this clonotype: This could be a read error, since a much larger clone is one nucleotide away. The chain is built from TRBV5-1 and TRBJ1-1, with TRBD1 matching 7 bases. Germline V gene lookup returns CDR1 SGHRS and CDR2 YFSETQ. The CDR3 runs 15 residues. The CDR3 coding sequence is TGCGCCAGCAGCAGACAGGGCGGTGTGAACACTGAAGCTTCCTTT. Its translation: CASSRQGGVNTEASF.

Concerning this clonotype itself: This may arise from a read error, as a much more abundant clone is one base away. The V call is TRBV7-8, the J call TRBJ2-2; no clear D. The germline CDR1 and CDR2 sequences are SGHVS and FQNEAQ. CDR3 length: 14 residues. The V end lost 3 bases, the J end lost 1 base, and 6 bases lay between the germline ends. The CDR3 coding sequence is TGTGCCAGCAGCTTCTTACAGAACACCGGGGAGCTGTTTTTT. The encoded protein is CASSFLQNTGELFF.

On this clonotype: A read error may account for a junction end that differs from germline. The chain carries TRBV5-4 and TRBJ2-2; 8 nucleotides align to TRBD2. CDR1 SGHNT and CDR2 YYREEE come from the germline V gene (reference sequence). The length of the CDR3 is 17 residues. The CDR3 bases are TGTGCCAGCAGCTCCGGGGGTAGCGGGATGAACACCTGGGAACTGTTTTTT. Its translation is CASSSGGSGMNTWELFF.

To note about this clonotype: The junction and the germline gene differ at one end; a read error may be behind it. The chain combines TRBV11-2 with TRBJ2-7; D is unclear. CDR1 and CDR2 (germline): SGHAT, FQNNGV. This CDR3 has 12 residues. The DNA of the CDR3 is TGTGCCAGCAGCCCGGAGTGCAATGAGCAATACTTC. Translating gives CASSPECNEQYF.